This T cell receptor (beta chain) is from a study of blood T cell repertoires in COVID-19. About the research overall: Spain, Italy and the United States supplied samples that represented acute and convalescent COVID-19. Sources were T cells, B-cell-depleted T cells, or PBMCs; the material itself was cDNA or gDNA.

In the authors' methods: Nucleated cell number was recorded as an estimate derived from reference gene primer amplification. The assay was immunoSEQ multiplex PCR, and TCRdb's table has in-frame clones only and misses some. Clone size and V and J calls were adopted from that table, with D and trimming inferred from the DNA. The sample has about 210,000 clones, roughly 94% seen once. The specimen was peripheral blood. The TCR comes from a young man with acute or convalescent COVID-19.

Written as DNA, the CDR3 is TGTGCCAGCAGTTTCGGGGGGACTATCTACACAGATACGCAGTATTTT. It codes for CASSFGGTIYTDTQYF. This chain connects TRBV28 to TRBJ2-3, with TRBD2 matching over 7 bases. Trimming cost V 3 bases and J 2 bases; bases outside gene matches: 8. CDR1 and CDR2 from the germline V gene are MDHEN and SYDVKM. The CDR3 has 16 residues.